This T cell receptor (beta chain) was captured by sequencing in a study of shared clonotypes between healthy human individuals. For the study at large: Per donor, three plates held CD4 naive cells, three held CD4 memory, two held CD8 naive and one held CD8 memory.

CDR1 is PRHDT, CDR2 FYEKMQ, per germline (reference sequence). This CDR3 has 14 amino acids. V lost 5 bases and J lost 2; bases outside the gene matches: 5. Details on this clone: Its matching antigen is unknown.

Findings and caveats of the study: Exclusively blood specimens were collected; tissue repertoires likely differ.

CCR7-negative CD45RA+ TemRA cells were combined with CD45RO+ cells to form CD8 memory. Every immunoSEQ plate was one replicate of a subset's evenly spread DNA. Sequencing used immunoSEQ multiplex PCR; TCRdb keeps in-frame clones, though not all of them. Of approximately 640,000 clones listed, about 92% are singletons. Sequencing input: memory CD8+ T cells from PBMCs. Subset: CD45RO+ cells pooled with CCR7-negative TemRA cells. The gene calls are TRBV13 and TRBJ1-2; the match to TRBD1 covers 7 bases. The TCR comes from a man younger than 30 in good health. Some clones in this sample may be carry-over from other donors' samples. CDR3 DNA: TGTGCCAGCAGCCCCCGGACAGGCAACTATGGCTACACCTTC. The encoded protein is CASSPRTGNYGYTF.